This TCR beta chain emerged from a study of T cell repertoires in cytomegalovirus infection. Study at large: From public TCR beta signatures came an indication of both CMV infection and matching HLA type.

TCRdb re-analysed the reads in MiXCR, keeping a single row per CDR3 protein. The sample has about 180,000 distinct CDR3 sequences; about 17% are singletons. V gave up 5 bases and J gave up 2 bases; unmatched junction bases: 18. CDR1 LNHNV and CDR2 YYDKDF come from the germline V gene (reference sequence). The CDR3 covers 19 residues. The sample comprised CD8+ T cells from PBMCs. The clonotype was recovered from a human donor in good health (CMV status not recorded). Some clones in this sample may be carry-over from other donors' samples. The chain is built from TRBV15 and TRBJ2-3, with 8 bases aligning to TRBD1. The CDR3 DNA follows: TGTGCCACCAGCGGAGTTCCTGAGGGACAGGTGATTGACACAGATACGCAGTATTTT. Its protein product is CATSGVPEGQVIDTDTQYF.